This T cell receptor beta chain was identified during a study of blood T cell repertoires in COVID-19. Across the whole study: Sites across the United States, Italy and Spain contributed samples from acute and convalescent COVID-19. T cells, B-cell-depleted T cells, or PBMCs provided the cDNA or gDNA that served as material.

The CDR3 consists of 16 residues. Germline trimming cut 3 bases from V and 2 bases from J; bases unmatched to any gene: 8. Germline V lookup: CDR1 SGHTA, CDR2 FQGTGA. This clone has just a few counts. In the original workflow: From reference gene primer amplification, estimates of nucleated cell counts were derived. TCRdb's copy holds only in-frame clones and misses some; the assay was immunoSEQ multiplex PCR. V and J calls and clone size are those listed in that table; D and trimming were worked out from the DNA. The table has about 170,000 clones, about 85% seen once. Material: peripheral blood. This chain joins TRBV7-3 and TRBJ2-3; 7 positions match TRBD1. The receptor's source is a man between 60 and 70 years old who had recovered from COVID-19. CDR3 residues: CASSFLGGGSTDTQYF. CDR3 bases: TGTGCCAGCAGCTTTTTAGGGGGCGGCTCCACAGATACGCAGTATTTT.